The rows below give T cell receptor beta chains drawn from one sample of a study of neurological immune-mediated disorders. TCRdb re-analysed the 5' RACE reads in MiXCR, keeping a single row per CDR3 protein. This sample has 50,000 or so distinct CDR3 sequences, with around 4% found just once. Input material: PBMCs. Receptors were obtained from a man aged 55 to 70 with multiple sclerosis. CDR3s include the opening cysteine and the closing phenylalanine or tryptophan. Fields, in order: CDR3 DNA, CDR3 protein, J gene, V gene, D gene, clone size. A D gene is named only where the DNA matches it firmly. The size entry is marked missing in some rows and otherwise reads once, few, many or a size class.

CDR3nt: TGTGCCATCAGTGAAGCCAACTCTAACTATGGCTACACCTTC
CDR3aa: CAISEANSNYGYTF
j_gene: TRBJ1-2
v_gene: TRBV10-3
d_gene: NA
abundance: many

CDR3nt: TGTGCCAGCAGCTCCGGACAGGGGGCCGTCACACCCCTCCACTTT
CDR3aa: CASSSGQGAVTPLHF
j_gene: TRBJ1-6
v_gene: TRBV27
d_gene: TRBD1
abundance: NA

CDR3nt: TGTGCCAGCAGCTTCTTGGGGGACTATGGCTACACCTTC
CDR3aa: CASSFLGDYGYTF
j_gene: TRBJ1-2
v_gene: TRBV11-2
d_gene: NA
abundance: many

CDR3nt: TGTGCCAGCAGCTTAGCGGGGGGGGACCTCGGGCAGTACTTC
CDR3aa: CASSLAGGDLGQYF
j_gene: TRBJ2-7
v_gene: TRBV7-2
d_gene: TRBD2
abundance: many

CDR3nt: TGTGCCAGCACACGACAGCTATATGGCTACACCTTC
CDR3aa: CASTRQLYGYTF
j_gene: TRBJ1-2
v_gene: TRBV12-3/TRBV12-4
d_gene: NA
abundance: many

CDR3nt: TGTGCCAGCAGCGTAGCTGGGTCACCCTTCGGCCGGGAGCTGTTTTTT
CDR3aa: CASSVAGSPFGRELFF
j_gene: TRBJ2-2
v_gene: TRBV9
d_gene: NA
abundance: many

CDR3nt: TGTGCCAGCAGCTTAGCTTTTCCCCGACAGGGGCTGAGGGAGACCCAGTACTTC
CDR3aa: CASSLAFPRQGLRETQYF
j_gene: TRBJ2-5
v_gene: TRBV7-8
d_gene: TRBD1
abundance: many

CDR3nt: TGCAGCGTTGTAAAATCCGGATACGAGCAGTACTTC
CDR3aa: CSVVKSGYEQYF
j_gene: TRBJ2-7
v_gene: TRBV29-1
d_gene: NA
abundance: many

CDR3nt: TGTGCCAGCAGCTTTGCGGGGGTAGAGACCCAGTACTTC
CDR3aa: CASSFAGVETQYF
j_gene: TRBJ2-5
v_gene: TRBV9
d_gene: TRBD2
abundance: few

CDR3nt: TGCAGCGTTCACGTTAGGGAGCACTATGGCTACACCTTC
CDR3aa: CSVHVREHYGYTF
j_gene: TRBJ1-2
v_gene: TRBV29-1
d_gene: NA
abundance: many